These T cell receptor beta chains were read from a single sample in a study of Ad26.COV2.S vaccination and SARS-CoV-2 variants. The data were produced by immunoSEQ multiplex PCR, yet TCRdb's version contains in-frame clones alone and is incomplete. The table has about 350,000 clones, approximately 90% seen once. Sequencing used peripheral blood, obtained after recovery from COVID-19. The origin of the receptors is a human donor who had recovered from COVID-19. Each CDR3 is given with its conserved first and last residue. The D gene is left open where the match is weak. Only part of the rows carry a size: once, few, many, or a class if the clone is expanded.

clone size	CDR3 length	J gene	V gene	D gene	CDR3 DNA	CDR3 protein
-	15	TRBJ2-1	TRBV6-2/TRBV6-3	-	TGTGCCAGCAGTTACTCTCTACTAGGGCTAGTAGAGCAGTTCTTC	CASSYSLLGLVEQFF
-	15	TRBJ1-1	TRBV6-6	-	TGTGCCAGCAGCATAACGGGACAAATGAACACTGAAGCTTTCTTT	CASSITGQMNTEAFF
-	14	TRBJ1-1	TRBV5-8	-	TGTGCCAGCAGCTTCATTCGGGGGCGGACTGAAGCTTTCTTT	CASSFIRGRTEAFF
-	13	TRBJ2-2	TRBV12-3/TRBV12-4	-	TGTGCCAGCAGTTCAGACATGGTCAGGGAGCTGTTTTTT	CASSSDMVRELFF
once	17	TRBJ2-5	TRBV5-1	TRBD2	TGCGCCAGCAGCTTGGGACTAGCGGGGGGGGCAACGGAGACCCAGTACTTC	CASSLGLAGGATETQYF
-	16	TRBJ1-2	TRBV19	-	TGTGCCAGTAGTCCGCTGATGGGGACGGAGAACTATGGCTACACCTTC	CASSPLMGTENYGYTF
-	17	TRBJ1-2	TRBV5-4	TRBD1	TGTGCCAGCAGCTCAAAAAGGGGACAGGGGGCGAGCTATGGCTACACCTTC	CASSSKRGQGASYGYTF
-	15	TRBJ1-2	TRBV7-9	-	TGTGCCAGCAGCCCCGGTGGGGAGGGTAACTATGGCTACACCTTC	CASSPGGEGNYGYTF
-	14	TRBJ1-2	TRBV5-6	-	TGTGCCAGCAGCTTGGTCGGGGCCGGGAAGGGCTACACCTTC	CASSLVGAGKGYTF
-	15	TRBJ2-3	TRBV6-6	-	TGTGCCAGCAGCCACAAAGCGGGCTTCACAGATACGCAGTATTTT	CASSHKAGFTDTQYF
-	16	TRBJ1-5	TRBV27	TRBD1	TGTGCCAGCAGTCTAACAGGGGAATGGGGCAATCAGCCCCAGCATTTT	CASSLTGEWGNQPQHF
-	15	TRBJ1-1	TRBV7-2	-	TGTGCCAGCAGCCTGGACTTTTTCATGAACACTGAAGCTTTCTTT	CASSLDFFMNTEAFF
once	13	TRBJ2-3	TRBV29-1	-	TGCAGCGTGACTAGTCCAAGCACAGATACGCAGTATTTT	CSVTSPSTDTQYF
-	13	TRBJ2-7	TRBV12-3/TRBV12-4	TRBD1	TGTGCCAGCAGTGACCCGACAGGGGACGAGCAGTACTTC	CASSDPTGDEQYF
-	15	TRBJ2-5	TRBV29-1	TRBD2	TGCAGCGTTGAGGTTTCGGGAGGGTTTTTTGAGACCCAGTACTTC	CSVEVSGGFFETQYF
-	13	TRBJ1-1	TRBV6-2/TRBV6-3	-	TGTGCCAGCAGCTCGCCCTTGAACACTGAAGCTTTCTTT	CASSSPLNTEAFF
-	16	TRBJ1-5	TRBV7-9	-	TGTGCCAGCAGCCAGGGGCCGGGGGAAAGCAATCAGCCCCAGCATTTT	CASSQGPGESNQPQHF
-	14	TRBJ2-5	TRBV10-3	-	TGTGCCATCAGTGAGTCTGGCACGAAAGAGACCCAGTACTTC	CAISESGTKETQYF
-	15	TRBJ1-4	TRBV6-5	-	TGTGCCAGCAGTTACCGTCCTTCCGCGGGTGAAAAACTGTTTTTT	CASSYRPSAGEKLFF
-	15	TRBJ2-5	TRBV7-9	-	TGTGCCAGCAGCCCCCTCCCGGGATTGAAAGAGACCCAGTACTTC	CASSPLPGLKETQYF
-	13	TRBJ2-7	TRBV19	-	TGTGCCAGTAGTATAGCGGGGGGCCGCGAGCAGTACTTC	CASSIAGGREQYF